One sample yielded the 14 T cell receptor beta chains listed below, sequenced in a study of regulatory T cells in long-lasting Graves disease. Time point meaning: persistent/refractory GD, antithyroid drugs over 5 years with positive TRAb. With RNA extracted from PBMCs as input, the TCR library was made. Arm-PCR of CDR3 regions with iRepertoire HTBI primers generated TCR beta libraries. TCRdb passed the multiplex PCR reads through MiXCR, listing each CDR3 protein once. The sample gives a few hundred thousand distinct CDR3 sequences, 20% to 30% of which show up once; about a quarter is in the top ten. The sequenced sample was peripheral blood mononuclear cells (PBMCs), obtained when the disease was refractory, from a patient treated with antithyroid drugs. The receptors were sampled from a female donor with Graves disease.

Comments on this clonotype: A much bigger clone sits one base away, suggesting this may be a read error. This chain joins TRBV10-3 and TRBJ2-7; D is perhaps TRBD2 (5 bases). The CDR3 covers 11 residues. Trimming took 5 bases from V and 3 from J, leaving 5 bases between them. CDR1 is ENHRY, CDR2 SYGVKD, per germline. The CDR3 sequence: CAISRDYEQYF. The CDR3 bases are TGTGCCATCAGTCGGGACTACGAGCAGTACTTC.

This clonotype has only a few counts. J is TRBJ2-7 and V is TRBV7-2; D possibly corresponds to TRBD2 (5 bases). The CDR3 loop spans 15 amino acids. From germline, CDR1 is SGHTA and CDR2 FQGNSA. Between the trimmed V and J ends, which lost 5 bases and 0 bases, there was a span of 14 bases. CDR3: CASSPYTGSSYEQYF. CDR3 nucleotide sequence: TGTGCCAGCAGCCCTTACACGGGAAGCTCCTACGAGCAGTACTTC.

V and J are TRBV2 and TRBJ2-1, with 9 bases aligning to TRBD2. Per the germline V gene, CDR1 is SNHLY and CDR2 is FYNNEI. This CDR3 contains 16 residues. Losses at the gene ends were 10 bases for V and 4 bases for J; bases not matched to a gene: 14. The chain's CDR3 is CAIDVVSGSPYNEQFF. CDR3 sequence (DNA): TGTGCCATCGACGTAGTTAGCGGGAGTCCATACAATGAGCAGTTCTTC.

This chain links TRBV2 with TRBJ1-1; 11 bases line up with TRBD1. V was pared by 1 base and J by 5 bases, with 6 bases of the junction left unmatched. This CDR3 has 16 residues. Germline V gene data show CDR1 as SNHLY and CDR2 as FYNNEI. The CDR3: CASSEGRDRGVTEAFF. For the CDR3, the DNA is TGTGCCAGCAGTGAAGGGAGGGACAGGGGGGTTACTGAAGCTTTCTTT.

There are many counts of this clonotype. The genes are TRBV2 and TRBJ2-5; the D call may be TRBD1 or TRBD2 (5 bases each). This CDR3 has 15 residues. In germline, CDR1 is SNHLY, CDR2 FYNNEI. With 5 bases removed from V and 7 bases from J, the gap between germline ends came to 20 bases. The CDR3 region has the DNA TGTGCCAGCAGTTCCGCCCGGGGCACTTTAGGGACCCAGTACTTC. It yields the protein CASSSARGTLGTQYF. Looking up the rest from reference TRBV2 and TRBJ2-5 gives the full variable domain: EPEVTQTPSHQVTQMGQEVILRCVPISNHLYFYWYRQILGQKVEFLVSFYNNEISEKSEIFDDQFSVERPDGSNFTLKIRSTKLEDSAMYFCASSSARGTLGTQYFGPGTRLLVL.

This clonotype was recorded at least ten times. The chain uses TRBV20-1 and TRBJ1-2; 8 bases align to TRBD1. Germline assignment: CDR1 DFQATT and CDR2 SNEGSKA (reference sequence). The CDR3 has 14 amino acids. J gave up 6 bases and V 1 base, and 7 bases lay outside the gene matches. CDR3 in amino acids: CSARATGAGDGYTF. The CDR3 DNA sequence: TGCAGTGCTAGAGCGACAGGGGCGGGAGATGGCTACACCTTC.

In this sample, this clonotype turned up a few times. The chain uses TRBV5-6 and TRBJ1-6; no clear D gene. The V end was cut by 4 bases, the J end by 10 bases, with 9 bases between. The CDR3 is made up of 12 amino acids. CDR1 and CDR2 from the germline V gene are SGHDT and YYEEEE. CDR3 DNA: TGTGCCAGCAGCGCCATAAAGTCACCCCTCCACTTT. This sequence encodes CASSAIKSPLHF.

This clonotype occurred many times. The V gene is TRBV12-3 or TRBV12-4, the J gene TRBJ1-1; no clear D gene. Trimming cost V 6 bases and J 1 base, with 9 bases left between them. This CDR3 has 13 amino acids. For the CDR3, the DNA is TGTGCCAGCAGCTACCGGAAGAACACTGAAGCTTTCTTT. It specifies CASSYRKNTEAFF.

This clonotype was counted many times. DNA for the CDR3: TGTGCCAGCAGTTTACCGTCGGACAGCGGTTACGAGCAGTACTTC. As protein: CASSLPSDSGYEQYF. This chain connects TRBV28 to TRBJ2-7, with D tentatively TRBD1 (6 bases). The CDR3 extends over 15 amino acids. CDR1 and CDR2 (germline): MDHEN, SYDVKM. V lost 2 bases, J lost 4 bases, and 15 bases lay in between.

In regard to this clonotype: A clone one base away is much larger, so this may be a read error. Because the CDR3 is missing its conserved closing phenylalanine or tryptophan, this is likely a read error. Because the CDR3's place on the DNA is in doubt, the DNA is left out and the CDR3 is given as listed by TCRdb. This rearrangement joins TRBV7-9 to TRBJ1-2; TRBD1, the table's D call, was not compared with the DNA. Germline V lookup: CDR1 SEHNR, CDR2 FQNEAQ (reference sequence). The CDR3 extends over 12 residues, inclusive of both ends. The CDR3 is CASSAGQGAFTL.

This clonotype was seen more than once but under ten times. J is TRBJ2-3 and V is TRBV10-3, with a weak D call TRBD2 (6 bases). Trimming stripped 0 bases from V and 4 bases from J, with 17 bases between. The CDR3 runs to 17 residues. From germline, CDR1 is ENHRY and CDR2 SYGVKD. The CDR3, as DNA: TGTGCCATCAGTGAGTCGAAAGTGGGAGGCAGTTCAGATACGCAGTATTTT. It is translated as CAISESKVGGSSDTQYF.

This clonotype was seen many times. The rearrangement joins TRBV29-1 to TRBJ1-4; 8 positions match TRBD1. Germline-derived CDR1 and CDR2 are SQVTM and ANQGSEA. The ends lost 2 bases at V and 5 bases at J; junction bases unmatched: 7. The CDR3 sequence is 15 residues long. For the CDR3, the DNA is TGCAGCGTTGAACCCTGGACAGGGCGGAATGAAAAACTGTTTTTT. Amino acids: CSVEPWTGRNEKLFF.

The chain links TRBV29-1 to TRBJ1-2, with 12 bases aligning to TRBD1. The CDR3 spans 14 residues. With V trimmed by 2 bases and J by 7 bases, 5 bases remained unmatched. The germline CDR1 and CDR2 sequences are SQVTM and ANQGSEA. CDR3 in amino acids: CSVEMGQGALGYTF. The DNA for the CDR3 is TGCAGCGTTGAAATGGGACAGGGGGCGCTTGGCTACACCTTC.

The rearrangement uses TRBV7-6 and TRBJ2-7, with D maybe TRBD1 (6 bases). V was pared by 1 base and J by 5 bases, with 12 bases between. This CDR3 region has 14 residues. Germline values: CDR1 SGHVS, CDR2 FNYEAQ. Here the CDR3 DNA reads TGTGCCAGCAGCTTAGAATTACAGGGAAACGAGCAGTACTTC. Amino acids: CASSLELQGNEQYF.